Following are 2 T cell receptor beta chains from one sample sequenced in a study of cytomegalovirus exposure and HLA in healthy donors. The PCR was carried out with 60 Vbeta primers and 13 Jbeta primers. Measured with immunoSEQ multiplex PCR; TCRdb has only the in-frame clones, and not every one. The sample has over 95,000 clones, under 85% seen once; the top ten hold 1.5% to 2.5%. The material sequenced was PBMCs. The receptors were gathered from a man between 40 and 49 years old in good health and CMV-seronegative.

The chain links TRBV10-3 to TRBJ1-2; D ambiguous. Trimming cost V 6 bases and J 3 bases, with 14 bases left between them. CDR1 ENHRY and CDR2 SYGVKD come from the germline V gene. The CDR3 loop spans 14 amino acids. The CDR3 DNA reads as TGTGCCATCAGCGAAGACACGACCCACTATGGCTACACCTTC. It specifies CAISEDTTHYGYTF.

The chain joins TRBV2 to TRBJ1-5, with D possibly matching TRBD1 (5 bases). With 6 bases removed from V and 2 bases from J, the gap between germline ends came to 17 bases. Looked up from germline, CDR1 is SNHLY and CDR2 is FYNNEI. There are 16 residues in the CDR3. DNA of the CDR3: TGTGCCAGCAGCCTACAGCAGGGAATAGGCAATCAGCCCCAGCATTTT. Protein: CASSLQQGIGNQPQHF.